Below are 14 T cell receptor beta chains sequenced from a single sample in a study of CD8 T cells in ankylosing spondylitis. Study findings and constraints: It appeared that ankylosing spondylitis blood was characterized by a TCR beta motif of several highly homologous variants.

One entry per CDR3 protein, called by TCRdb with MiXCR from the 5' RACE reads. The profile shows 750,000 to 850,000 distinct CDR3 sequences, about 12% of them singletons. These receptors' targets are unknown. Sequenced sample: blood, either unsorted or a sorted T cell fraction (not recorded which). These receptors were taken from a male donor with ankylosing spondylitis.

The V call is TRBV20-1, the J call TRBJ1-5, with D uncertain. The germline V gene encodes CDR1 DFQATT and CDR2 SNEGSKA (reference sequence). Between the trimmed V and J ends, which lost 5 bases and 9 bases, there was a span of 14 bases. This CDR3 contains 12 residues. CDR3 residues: CSAGWTVGPQHF. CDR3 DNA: TGCAGTGCTGGGTGGACGGTGGGGCCCCAGCATTTT.

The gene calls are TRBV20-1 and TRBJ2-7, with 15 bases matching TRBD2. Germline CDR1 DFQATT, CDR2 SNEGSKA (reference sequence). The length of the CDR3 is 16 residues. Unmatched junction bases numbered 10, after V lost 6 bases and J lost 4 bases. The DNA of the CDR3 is TGCAGTGCCACGGGACTAGCGGGAGGAAGGAGTTACGAGCAGTACTTC. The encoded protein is CSATGLAGGRSYEQYF.

The CDR3 sequence is CSALTFSGNYEQYF. The CDR3, as DNA: TGCAGTGCTCTTACATTTAGCGGGAACTACGAGCAGTACTTC. This chain joins TRBV20-1 and TRBJ2-7, with 8 bases identical to TRBD2. This CDR3 region has 14 residues. CDR1 DFQATT and CDR2 SNEGSKA come from the germline V gene (reference sequence). Trimming removed 5 bases from V and 3 bases from J; junction bases left unmatched: 9.

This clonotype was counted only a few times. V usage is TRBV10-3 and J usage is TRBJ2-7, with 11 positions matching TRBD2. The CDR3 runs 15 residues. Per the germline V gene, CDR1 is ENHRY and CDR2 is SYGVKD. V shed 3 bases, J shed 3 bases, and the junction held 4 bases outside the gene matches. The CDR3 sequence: CAISDTSGGIYEQYF. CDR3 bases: TGTGCCATCAGTGACACTAGCGGGGGAATCTACGAGCAGTACTTC.

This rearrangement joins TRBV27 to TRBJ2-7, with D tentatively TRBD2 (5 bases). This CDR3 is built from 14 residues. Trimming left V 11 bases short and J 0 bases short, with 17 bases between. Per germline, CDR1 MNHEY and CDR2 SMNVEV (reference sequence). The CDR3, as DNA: TGTGCCGCACCCCGGCGTACTAGCTCCTACGAGCAGTACTTC. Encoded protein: CAAPRRTSSYEQYF.

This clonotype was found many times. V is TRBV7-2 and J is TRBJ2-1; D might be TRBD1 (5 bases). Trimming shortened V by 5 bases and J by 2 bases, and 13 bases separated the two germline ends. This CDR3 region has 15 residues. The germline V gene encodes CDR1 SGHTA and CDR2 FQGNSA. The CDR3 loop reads CASSIDSSTYNEQFF. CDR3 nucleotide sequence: TGTGCCAGCAGCATAGACAGTTCTACCTACAATGAGCAGTTCTTC.

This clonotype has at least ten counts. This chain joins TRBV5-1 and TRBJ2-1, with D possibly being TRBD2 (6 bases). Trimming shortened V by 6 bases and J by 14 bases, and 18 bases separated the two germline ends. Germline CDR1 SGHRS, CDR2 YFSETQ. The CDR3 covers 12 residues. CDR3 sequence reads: CASTRGQGVKFF. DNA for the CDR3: TGCGCCAGCACGCGGGGCCAGGGCGTTAAGTTCTTC.

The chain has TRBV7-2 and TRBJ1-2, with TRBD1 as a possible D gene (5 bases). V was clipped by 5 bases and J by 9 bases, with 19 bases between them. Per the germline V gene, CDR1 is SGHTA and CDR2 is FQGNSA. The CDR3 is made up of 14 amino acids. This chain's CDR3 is CASSHDGTGRRYTF. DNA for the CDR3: TGTGCCAGCAGCCACGACGGGACCGGACGGCGCTACACCTTC. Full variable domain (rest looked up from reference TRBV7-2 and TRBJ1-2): GAGVSQSPSNKVTEKGKDVELRCDPISGHTALYWYRQSLGQGLEFLIYFQGNSAPDKSGLPSDRFSAERTGGSVSTLTIQRTQQEDSAVYLCASSHDGTGRRYTFGSGTRLTVV.

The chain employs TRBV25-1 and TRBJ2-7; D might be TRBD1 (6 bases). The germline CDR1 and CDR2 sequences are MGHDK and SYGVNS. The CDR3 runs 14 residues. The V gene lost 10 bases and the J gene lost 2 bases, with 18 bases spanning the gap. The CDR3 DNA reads TGTGCCATCAAACAGGGATTCCCTCCCTACGAGCAGTACTTC. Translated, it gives CAIKQGFPPYEQYF.

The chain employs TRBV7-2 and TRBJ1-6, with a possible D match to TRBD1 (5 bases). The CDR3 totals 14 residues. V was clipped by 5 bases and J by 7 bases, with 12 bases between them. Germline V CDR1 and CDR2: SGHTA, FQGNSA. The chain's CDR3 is CASSLQGVNSPLHF. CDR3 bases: TGTGCCAGCAGCCTTCAGGGTGTAAATTCACCCCTCCACTTT.

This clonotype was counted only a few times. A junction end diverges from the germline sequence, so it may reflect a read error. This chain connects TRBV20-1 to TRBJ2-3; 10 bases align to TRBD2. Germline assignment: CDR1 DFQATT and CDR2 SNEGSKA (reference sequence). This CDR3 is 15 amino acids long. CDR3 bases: TGCTGTGCTATCCTACTAGCGGGGCGCACAGATACGCAGTATTTT. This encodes CCAILLAGRTDTQYF.

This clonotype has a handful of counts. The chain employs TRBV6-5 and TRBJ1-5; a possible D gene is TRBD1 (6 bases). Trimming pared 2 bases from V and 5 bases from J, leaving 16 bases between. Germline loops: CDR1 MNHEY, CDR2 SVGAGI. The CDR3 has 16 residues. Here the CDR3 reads CASSYHTYYRDQPQHF. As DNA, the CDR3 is TGTGCCAGCAGTTACCACACGTACTACAGGGATCAGCCCCAGCATTTT.

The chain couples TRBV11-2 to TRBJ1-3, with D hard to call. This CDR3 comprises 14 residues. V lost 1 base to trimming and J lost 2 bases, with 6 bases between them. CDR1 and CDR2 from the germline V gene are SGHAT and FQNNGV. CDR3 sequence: CASSLVPAGNTIYF. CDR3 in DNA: TGTGCCAGCAGCTTAGTACCAGCTGGAAACACCATATATTTT.

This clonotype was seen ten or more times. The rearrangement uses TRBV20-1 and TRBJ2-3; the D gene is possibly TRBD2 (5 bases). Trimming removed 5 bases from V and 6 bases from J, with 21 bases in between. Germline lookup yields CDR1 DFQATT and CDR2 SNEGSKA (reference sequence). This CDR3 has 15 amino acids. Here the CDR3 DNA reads TGCAGTGCTGGGAGTCTGAGTCAAGTGGGTGATACGCAGTATTTT. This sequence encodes CSAGSLSQVGDTQYF.